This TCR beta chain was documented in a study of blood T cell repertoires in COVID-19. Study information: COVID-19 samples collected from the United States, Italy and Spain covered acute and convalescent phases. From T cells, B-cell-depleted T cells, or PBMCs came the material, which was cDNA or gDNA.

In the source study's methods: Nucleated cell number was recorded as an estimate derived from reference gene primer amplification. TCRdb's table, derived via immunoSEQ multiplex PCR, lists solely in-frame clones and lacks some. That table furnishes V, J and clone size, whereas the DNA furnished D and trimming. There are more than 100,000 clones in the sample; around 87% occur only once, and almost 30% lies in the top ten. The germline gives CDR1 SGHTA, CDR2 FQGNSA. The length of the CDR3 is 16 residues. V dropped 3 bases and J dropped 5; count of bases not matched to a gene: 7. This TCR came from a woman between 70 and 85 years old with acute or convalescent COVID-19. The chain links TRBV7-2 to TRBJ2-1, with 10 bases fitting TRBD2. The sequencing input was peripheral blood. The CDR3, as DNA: TGTGCCAGCAGCTTCCCAGCGGGGGGGCCGGACAATGAGCAGTTCTTC. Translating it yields CASSFPAGGPDNEQFF.